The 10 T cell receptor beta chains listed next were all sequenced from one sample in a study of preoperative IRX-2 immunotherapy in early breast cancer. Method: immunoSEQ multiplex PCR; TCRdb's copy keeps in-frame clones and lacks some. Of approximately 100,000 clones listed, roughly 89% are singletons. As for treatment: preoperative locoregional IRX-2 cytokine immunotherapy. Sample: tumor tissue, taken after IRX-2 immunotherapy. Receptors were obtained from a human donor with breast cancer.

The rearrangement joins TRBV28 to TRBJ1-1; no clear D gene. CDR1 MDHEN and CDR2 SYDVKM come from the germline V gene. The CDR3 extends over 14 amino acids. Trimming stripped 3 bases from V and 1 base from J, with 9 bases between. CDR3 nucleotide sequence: TGTGCCAGCAGTTTGCACGGAGAGAACACTGAAGCTTTCTTT. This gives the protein CASSLHGENTEAFF. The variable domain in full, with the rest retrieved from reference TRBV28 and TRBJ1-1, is DVKVTQSSRYLVKRTGEKVFLECVQDMDHENMFWYRQDPGLGLRLIYFSYDVKMKEKGDIPEGYSVSREKKERFSLILESASTNQTSMYLCASSLHGENTEAFFGQGTRLTVV.

The CDR3 region is CASSLSGQTSGNTIYF. The CDR3 DNA reads as TGCGCCAGCAGCTTGTCTGGACAGACATCCGGAAACACCATATATTTT. The chain is built from TRBV5-1 and TRBJ1-3; weak D call: TRBD1 (6 bases). V shed 1 base and J shed 4 bases, with 15 bases lying between them. The CDR3 is made up of 16 amino acids. Germline V gene data show CDR1 as SGHRS and CDR2 as YFSETQ.

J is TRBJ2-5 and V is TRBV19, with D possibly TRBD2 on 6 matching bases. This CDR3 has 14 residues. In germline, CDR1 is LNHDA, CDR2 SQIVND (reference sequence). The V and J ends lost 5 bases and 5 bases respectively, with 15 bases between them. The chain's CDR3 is CASSATGGTETQYF. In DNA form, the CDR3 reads TGTGCCAGTAGTGCCACTGGAGGGACGGAGACCCAGTACTTC.

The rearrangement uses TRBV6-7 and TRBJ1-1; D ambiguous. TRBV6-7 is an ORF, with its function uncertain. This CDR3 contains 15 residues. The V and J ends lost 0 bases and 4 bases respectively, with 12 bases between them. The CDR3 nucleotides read TGTGCCAGCAGTTACTCGATCGGCACTGGCACTGAAGCTTTCTTT. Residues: CASSYSIGTGTEAFF.

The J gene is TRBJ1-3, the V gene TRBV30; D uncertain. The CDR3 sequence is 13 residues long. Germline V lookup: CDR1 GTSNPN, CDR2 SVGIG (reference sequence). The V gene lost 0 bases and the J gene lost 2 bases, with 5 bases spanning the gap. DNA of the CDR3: TGTGCCTGGAGTGTACTTCCTGGAAACACCATATATTTT. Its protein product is CAWSVLPGNTIYF.

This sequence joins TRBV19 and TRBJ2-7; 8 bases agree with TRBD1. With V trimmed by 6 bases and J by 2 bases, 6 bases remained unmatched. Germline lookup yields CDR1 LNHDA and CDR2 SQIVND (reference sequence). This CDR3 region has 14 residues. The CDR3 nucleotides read TGTGCCAGTAGCCGGGGGACAGGTCCCTACGAGCAGTACTTC. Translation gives CASSRGTGPYEQYF.

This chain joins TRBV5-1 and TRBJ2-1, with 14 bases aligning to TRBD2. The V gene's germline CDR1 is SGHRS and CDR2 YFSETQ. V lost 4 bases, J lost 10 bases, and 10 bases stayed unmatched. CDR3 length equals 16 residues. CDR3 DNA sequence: TGCGCCAGCAGCGGGGGGGGACTAGCGGGAGATCAGGAGCAGTTCTTC. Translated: CASSGGGLAGDQEQFF.

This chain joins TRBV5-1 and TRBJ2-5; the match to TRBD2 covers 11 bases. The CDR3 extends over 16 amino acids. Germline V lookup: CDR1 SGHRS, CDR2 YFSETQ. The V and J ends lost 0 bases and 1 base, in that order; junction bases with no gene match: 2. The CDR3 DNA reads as TGCGCCAGCAGCTTGGGGCTAGCGGGGGGCCAAGAGACCCAGTACTTC. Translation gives CASSLGLAGGQETQYF.

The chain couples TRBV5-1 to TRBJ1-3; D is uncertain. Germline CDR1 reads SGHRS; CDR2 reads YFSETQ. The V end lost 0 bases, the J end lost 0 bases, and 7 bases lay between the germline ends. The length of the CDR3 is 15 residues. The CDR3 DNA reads TGCGCCAGCAGCTTGGGAGACTTCTCTGGAAACACCATATATTTT. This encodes CASSLGDFSGNTIYF.

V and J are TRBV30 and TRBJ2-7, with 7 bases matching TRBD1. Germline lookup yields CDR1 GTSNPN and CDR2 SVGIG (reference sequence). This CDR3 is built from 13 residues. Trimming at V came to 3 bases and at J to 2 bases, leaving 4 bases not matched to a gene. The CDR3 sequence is CAWSGDRAYEQYF. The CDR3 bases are TGTGCCTGGAGCGGGGACAGAGCCTACGAGCAGTACTTC.